The 32 T cell receptor beta chains reported below all come from one sample, sequenced in a study of T-cell memory formation after mild COVID-19. TCRdb called the 5' RACE reads again in MiXCR, with one record for every CDR3 protein. The table records roughly 220,000 distinct CDR3 sequences, around 9.1% of them present only once. What was sequenced was PBMCs or a T cell subset sorted from them (not recorded which). These receptors were obtained from a man younger than 35 who had mild COVID-19 (a few samples of this study predate the infection). Cell type and time point are not known.

This clonotype was seen more than once but under ten times. The genes are TRBV10-3 and TRBJ1-2; D is unclear. Between the trimmed V and J ends, which lost 0 bases and 1 base, there was a span of 9 bases. The germline V gene has CDR1 ENHRY and CDR2 SYGVKD. The CDR3 runs 15 residues. The CDR3 region is CAISESTGVNYGYTF. CDR3 nucleotides: TGTGCCATCAGTGAGTCGACGGGCGTTAACTATGGCTACACCTTC.

V and J are TRBV23-1 and TRBJ1-1; possible D gene TRBD1, 5 bases. TRBV23-1 is treated as an ORF (open reading frame) with a function not yet certain. The CDR3 loop spans 17 amino acids. V lost 1 base and J lost 5, with 20 bases in between. The DNA of the CDR3 is TGCGCCAGCAGTCAATGGGGCCGATGGGGGTTCGAGACTGAAGCTTTCTTT. Its translation: CASSQWGRWGFETEAFF.

The rearrangement joins TRBV28 to TRBJ2-7; 12 nucleotides line up with TRBD1. CDR1 is MDHEN and CDR2 is SYDVKM in the germline V gene. There are 12 residues in the CDR3. The junction had 3 bases not matched to a gene; V was cut back by 6 bases and J by 9 bases. CDR3 in amino acids: CASSLGQGAQYV. CDR3 nucleotides: TGTGCCAGCAGCCTGGGACAGGGGGCGCAGTACGTC.

The chain combines TRBV30 with TRBJ1-1; D perhaps matches TRBD1 (6 bases). Germline assignment: CDR1 GTSNPN and CDR2 SVGIG (reference sequence). Trimming pared 6 bases from V and 10 bases from J, leaving 24 bases between. The CDR3 has 14 residues. This CDR3 is CACFFRDKRGAAFF. In nucleotides, the CDR3 is TGTGCCTGTTTTTTCCGGGACAAGCGTGGGGCAGCTTTCTTT. Using reference TRBV30 and TRBJ1-1 for the parts outside the CDR3, the full variable domain is SQTIHQWPATLVQPVGSPLSLECTVEGTSNPNLYWYRQAAGRGLQLLFYSVGIGQISSEVPQNLSASRPQDRQFILSSKKLLLSDSGFYLCACFFRDKRGAAFFGQGTRLTVV.

J is TRBJ2-7 and V is TRBV6-6; TRBD1 matches at 8 bases. In germline, CDR1 is MNHNY, CDR2 SVGAGI (reference sequence). CDR3 length: 12 amino acids. As DNA, the CDR3 is TGTGCCAGCAGTCGGGGGACAGGCGAGAAGTACGTC. Translated: CASSRGTGEKYV.

J is TRBJ2-2 and V is TRBV7-9; 9 bases are a match to TRBD2. The trim removed 7 bases at V and 6 bases at J, leaving 3 bases unmatched. Per germline, CDR1 SEHNR and CDR2 FQNEAQ (reference sequence). The CDR3 spans 13 residues. The CDR3 loop reads CASTQRGAGELFF. The CDR3 nucleotides read TGTGCCAGCACCCAGCGGGGGGCCGGGGAGCTGTTTTTT.

Only a few counts were recorded for this clonotype. The gene calls are TRBV7-3 and TRBJ2-1; either TRBD1 or TRBD2 may supply D (5 bases each). Trimming shortened V by 8 bases and J by 6 bases, and 11 bases separated the two germline ends. The CDR3 totals 12 residues. CDR1 is SGHTA, CDR2 FQGTGA, per germline. The DNA for the CDR3 is TGTGCCAGCCGGGGACGGTCCAATGAGCAGTTCTTC. It yields the protein CASRGRSNEQFF.

This clonotype showed up many times. The chain employs TRBV5-5 and TRBJ1-2; 7 nucleotides agree with TRBD1. Unmatched junction bases numbered 10, after V lost 3 bases and J lost 2 bases. Germline V lookup: CDR1 SGHKS, CDR2 YYEKEE (reference sequence). CDR3 length: 16 residues. The CDR3 is CASSWGAGTENYGYTF. In DNA, the CDR3 is TGTGCCAGCAGCTGGGGGGCTGGGACAGAGAACTATGGCTACACCTTC.

This clonotype was counted between two and nine times. The V and J genes are TRBV5-5 and TRBJ1-5; 8 nucleotides align to TRBD1. This CDR3 has 15 residues. CDR1 SGHKS and CDR2 YYEKEE come from the germline V gene (reference sequence). V dropped 5 bases and J dropped 3; count of bases not matched to a gene: 7. CDR3 loop: CASSSGTGINQPQHF. The CDR3 DNA reads TGTGCCAGCAGTTCCGGGACAGGAATCAATCAGCCCCAGCATTTT.

This clonotype occurred many times. The CDR3 DNA follows: TGTGCCAGCAGCTTCGGCCAGTACACTGAAGCTTTCTTT. As protein: CASSFGQYTEAFF. This chain links TRBV7-9 with TRBJ1-1; D gene ambiguous. CDR3 length: 13 amino acids. Trimming pared 3 bases from V and 3 bases from J, leaving 8 bases between. Germline CDR1 SEHNR, CDR2 FQNEAQ (reference sequence). Based on the CDR3 plus reference TRBV7-9 and TRBJ1-1, the full variable domain is DTGVSQNPRHKITKRGQNVTFRCDPISEHNRLYWYRQTLGQGPEFLTYFQNEAQLEKSRLLSDRFSAERPKGSFSTLEIQRTEQGDSAMYLCASSFGQYTEAFFGQGTRLTVV.

The chain has TRBV7-2 and TRBJ2-5; TRBD1 agrees at 7 bases. This CDR3 comprises 16 residues. CDR1 SGHTA and CDR2 FQGNSA come from the germline V gene. The V segment lost 5 bases and the J segment 5 bases; nucleotides outside the gene matches: 14. CDR3 loop: CASSQRTRGMGETQYF. In DNA, the CDR3 is TGTGCCAGCAGCCAACGCACCAGGGGGATGGGGGAGACCCAGTACTTC.

This clonotype appeared many times. The chain is built from TRBV6-6 and TRBJ2-1, with a possible D match to TRBD1 (6 bases). The CDR3 totals 13 residues. The ends were cut back, 6 bases at V and 5 bases at J, with 11 bases in the middle. Germline CDR1 is MNHNY and CDR2 is SVGAGI (reference sequence). The CDR3 sequence is CASSGTPHNEQFF. CDR3 in DNA: TGTGCCAGCAGCGGGACACCCCACAATGAGCAGTTCTTC.

A few counts support this clonotype. The V gene is TRBV7-2, the J gene TRBJ2-1; 9 bases match TRBD1. Germline V gene lookup returns CDR1 SGHTA and CDR2 FQGNSA. J gave up 8 bases and V 10 bases, and 9 bases lay outside the gene matches. The CDR3 extends over 13 amino acids. The CDR3 DNA follows: TGTGCCATAACCGGGACAGGGCGATATGAGCAGTTCTTC. It yields the protein CAITGTGRYEQFF.

V is TRBV28 and J is TRBJ2-7; maybe TRBD2 (7 bases). The germline V gene has CDR1 MDHEN and CDR2 SYDVKM. This CDR3 is built from 14 residues. Trimming pared 6 bases from V and 6 bases from J, leaving 18 bases between. As DNA, the CDR3 is TGTGCCAGCAGCAATGGGGGGGCTCCCACCGAGCAGTACGTC. This translates into CASSNGGAPTEQYV.

The chain joins TRBV6-5 to TRBJ1-6; 11 bases match TRBD1. Germline assignment: CDR1 MNHEY and CDR2 SVGAGI. The CDR3 has 18 residues. The J segment lost 3 bases and the V segment lost 0 bases, leaving 4 bases of the junction unmatched. CDR3 loop: CASSYSPGQGDYNSPLHF. CDR3 sequence (DNA): TGTGCCAGCAGTTACTCACCGGGACAGGGGGACTATAATTCACCCCTCCACTTT.

The chain combines TRBV5-1 with TRBJ2-3; 9 nucleotides match TRBD1. Germline V gene sequence: CDR1 SGHRS, CDR2 YFSETQ. Unmatched junction bases numbered 8, after V lost 4 bases and J lost 2 bases. There are 16 residues in the CDR3. The CDR3 loop reads CASSTAGTGITDTQYF. CDR3 nucleotide sequence: TGCGCCAGCAGCACGGCCGGGACAGGGATCACAGATACGCAGTATTTT.

The chain joins TRBV5-1 to TRBJ1-4; TRBD1 matches 12 bases. After removal of 4 bases from V and 5 bases from J, the junction contained 9 bases not matched to a gene. Germline CDR1 reads SGHRS; CDR2 reads YFSETQ. The length of the CDR3 is 17 residues. CDR3 in DNA: TGCGCCAGCAGCGTGGGACAGGGGGCGCGTAGAAATGAAAAACTGTTTTTT. Translating gives CASSVGQGARRNEKLFF.

The sample holds a few counts of this clonotype. V and J are TRBV2 and TRBJ2-7; no clear D gene. CDR3 size: 14 residues. Germline CDR1 SNHLY, CDR2 FYNNEI. The ends were cut back, 6 bases at V and 2 bases at J, with 14 bases in the middle. This chain's CDR3 is CASRKDRPTYEQYV. The DNA for the CDR3 is TGTGCCAGCAGGAAGGACCGCCCTACCTACGAGCAGTACGTC.

In this sample, this clonotype turned up a few times. The chain links TRBV10-3 to TRBJ2-1; 13 nucleotides match TRBD2. CDR1 is ENHRY, CDR2 SYGVKD, per germline. CDR3 size: 15 residues. With V trimmed by 11 bases and J by 8 bases, 12 bases remained unmatched. CDR3 sequence: CAVQNTSGGAYEQFF. The CDR3 DNA is TGTGCCGTCCAAAATACTAGCGGGGGGGCCTATGAGCAGTTCTTC.

This clonotype was observed a few times. CDR3 sequence (DNA): TGTGCCAGCAGCCTAGTAGTGGCGGGGGGAGGAGAGCAGTTCTTC. It encodes CASSLVVAGGGEQFF. This rearrangement joins TRBV7-2 to TRBJ2-1; 8 bases are a match to TRBD2. The CDR3 is 15 residues long. The ends lost 5 bases at V and 10 bases at J; junction bases unmatched: 13. CDR1 SGHTA and CDR2 FQGNSA come from the germline V gene.

A few counts support this clonotype. The chain employs TRBV7-2 and TRBJ2-3; 7 bases fit TRBD2. There are 14 residues in the CDR3. Germline CDR1 reads SGHTA; CDR2 reads FQGNSA. After removal of 6 bases from V and 0 bases from J, the junction contained 3 bases not matched to a gene. The CDR3 region has the DNA TGTGCCAGCAGGTCCGGGGGGAGCACAGATACGCAGTATTTT. This gives the protein CASRSGGSTDTQYF.

In the case of this clonotype: At one end the junction does not follow the germline gene, possibly because of a read error. CDR3 region: CAGSPTSLETQYF. CDR3 nucleotides: TGTGCCGGCAGCCCTACTAGCCTGGAGACCCAGTACTTC. The chain is built from TRBV7-2 and TRBJ2-5, with D perhaps TRBD2 (6 bases). CDR3 length: 13 amino acids. CDR1 SGHTA and CDR2 FQGNSA come from the germline V gene.

The gene calls are TRBV2 and TRBJ1-5; D call uncertain. The CDR3 spans 16 residues. Germline V gene sequence: CDR1 SNHLY, CDR2 FYNNEI. The V gene lost 7 bases and the J gene lost 0 bases, with 16 bases spanning the gap. This CDR3 is CASTAVGGFSNQPQHF. In DNA form, the CDR3 reads TGTGCCAGCACCGCCGTTGGTGGCTTTAGCAATCAGCCCCAGCATTTT.

The V gene is TRBV12-3 or TRBV12-4, the J gene TRBJ2-3, with D possibly matching TRBD2 (6 bases). The length of the CDR3 is 16 residues. V was pared by 5 bases and J by 1 base, with 16 bases between. The CDR3 DNA follows: TGTGCCAGCAGTCCTTTCCCAGGCGGGGGCACAGATACGCAGTATTTT. It specifies CASSPFPGGGTDTQYF.

This clonotype appeared a few times. The rearrangement joins TRBV20-1 to TRBJ1-6, with D perhaps TRBD1 (5 bases). Germline CDR1 reads DFQATT; CDR2 reads SNEGSKA (reference sequence). The CDR3 extends over 16 amino acids. The V gene lost 0 bases and the J gene lost 0 bases, with 9 bases spanning the gap. CDR3 loop: CSARDRGSSYNSPLHF. The CDR3, as DNA: TGCAGTGCTAGAGATAGGGGCAGCTCCTATAATTCACCCCTCCACTTT.

This clonotype was picked up a small number of times. V usage is TRBV7-7 and J usage is TRBJ2-3, with a weak D call TRBD2 (6 bases). Germline assignment: CDR1 SSHAT and CDR2 FNYEAQ (reference sequence). The germline V and J ends were trimmed by 0 bases and 6 bases, with 16 bases remaining between them. The CDR3 consists of 16 residues. CDR3 sequence: CASSLAAGYGSDTQYF. For the CDR3, the DNA is TGTGCCAGCAGCTTAGCCGCGGGGTATGGGTCTGATACGCAGTATTTT.

This clonotype has more than one count but fewer than ten. V and J are TRBV5-6 and TRBJ2-5, with a tentative D call TRBD2 (5 bases). The germline gives CDR1 SGHDT, CDR2 YYEEEE. The V end lost 1 base, the J end lost 4 bases, and 8 bases lay between the germline ends. CDR3 size: 13 residues. The CDR3 DNA reads as TGTGCCAGCAGCTTGTCCGGGGTAGAGACCCAGTACTTC. Its translation is CASSLSGVETQYF.

The chain links TRBV5-5 to TRBJ2-4; weak D call: TRBD2 (7 bases). Trimming shortened V by 7 bases and J by 5 bases, and 19 bases separated the two germline ends. Germline V lookup: CDR1 SGHKS, CDR2 YYEKEE (reference sequence). The CDR3 has 15 residues. CDR3 sequence reads: CASRDSHGGQNIQYF. As DNA, the CDR3 is TGTGCCAGCCGCGATTCTCACGGGGGGCAAAACATTCAGTACTTC.

This clonotype was found many times. V and J are TRBV6-6 and TRBJ2-3, with TRBD2 identical over 10 bases. CDR1 and CDR2 (germline): MNHNY, SVGAGI (reference sequence). The CDR3 is 15 amino acids. Germline trimming cut 6 bases from V and 7 bases from J; bases unmatched to any gene: 10. In DNA form, the CDR3 reads TGTGCCAGCAGCCCCAGCGGGGGGGTAGTAAATACGCAGTATTTT. Translated, it gives CASSPSGGVVNTQYF.

The chain is built from TRBV5-1 and TRBJ1-1; 8 positions agree with TRBD1. This CDR3 is built from 14 residues. Unmatched junction bases numbered 3, after V lost 4 bases and J lost 1 base. Germline CDR1 and CDR2: SGHRS and YFSETQ. CDR3 DNA: TGCGCCAGCAGCCGTCAGGGGGCGAACACTGAAGCTTTCTTT. This encodes CASSRQGANTEAFF.

V usage is TRBV6-1 and J usage is TRBJ1-1, with D perhaps matching TRBD1 (6 bases). Germline values: CDR1 MNHNS, CDR2 SASEGT. CDR3 size: 14 residues. V dropped 4 bases and J dropped 2 bases, with 11 bases sitting between them. The DNA for the CDR3 is TGTGCCAGCAGTGGGACAGTTACCAACACTGAAGCTTTCTTT. It yields the protein CASSGTVTNTEAFF.

This clonotype was detected only a few times. This chain connects TRBV5-1 to TRBJ2-2, with TRBD1 matching 10 bases. The CDR3 length is 16 residues. The J segment lost 3 bases and the V segment lost 4 bases, leaving 6 bases of the junction unmatched. Germline V gene lookup returns CDR1 SGHRS and CDR2 YFSETQ. CDR3 loop: CASSGRQGADTGELFF. In nucleotides, the CDR3 is TGCGCCAGCAGCGGACGACAGGGGGCCGACACCGGGGAGCTGTTTTTT. Full variable domain (missing parts from reference TRBV5-1 and TRBJ2-2): KAGVTQTPRYLIKTRGQQVTLSCSPISGHRSVSWYQQTPGQGLQFLFEYFSETQRNKGNFPGRFSGRQFSNSRSEMNVSTLELGDSALYLCASSGRQGADTGELFFGEGSRLTVL.